The sequence of this T cell receptor (beta chain) was determined in a study of molecular identifiers for immune sequencing clone quantification. Turning to the study itself: Four of five RNA aliquots from approximately 20,000 or 98,000 naive CD8 T cells were sequenced.

This clonotype has a count of ten or more. V was trimmed by 3 bases and J by 2 bases, leaving 10 bases between them. The CDR3 runs to 14 residues. CDR1 SGHKS and CDR2 YYEKEE come from the germline V gene (reference sequence). TCRdb re-called the PCR reads with MiXCR, one entry per CDR3 protein. The sample lists about 640,000 distinct CDR3 sequences, 15% to 20% seen once, with roughly 0.83% in the top ten. The rearrangement links TRBV5-5 to TRBJ2-3; D is possibly TRBD2 (6 bases). The origin of this receptor is a human donor in good health. Some libraries in this study had Jurkat cell RNA spiked in. Sequencing used naive CD8+ T cells from blood, with Jurkat cell RNA spiked in. This sample's subset: FACS-sorted CD8+CD4-CCR7+CD45RA+ naive T cells. The CDR3 sequence: CASSWDFSTDTQYF. In nucleotides, the CDR3 is TGTGCCAGCAGCTGGGACTTTTCCACAGATACGCAGTATTTT. The full variable domain, in which reference TRBV5-5 and TRBJ2-3 provide the parts outside the CDR3, is DAGVTQSPTHLIKTRGQQVTLRCSPISGHKSVSWYQQVLGQGPQFIFQYYEKEERGRGNFPDRFSARQFPNYSSELNVNALLLGDSALYLCASSWDFSTDTQYFGPGTRLTVL.